This record looks at one T cell receptor beta chain sequence and its context. How the authors handled the data: Estimates of nucleated cell counts were drawn from the amplification of reference gene primers. The protocol was immunoSEQ multiplex PCR, while the TCRdb copy is restricted to in-frame clones and leaves out a portion. The D gene and trimming were derived from the DNA, and the V and J assignments and clone size from that table. Of approximately 150,000 clones listed, approximately 81% are singletons. This specimen comes from a study of blood T cell repertoires in COVID-19. Trimming cost V 3 bases and J 7 bases; bases outside gene matches: 4. CDR1 is SGHRS, CDR2 YFSETQ, per germline. This CDR3 region has 15 residues. In Seattle, patients joined the study during active infection and were tracked longitudinally.

The receptor was derived from a woman between 45 and 65 years old with COVID-19, enrolled during active disease. Sequencing used peripheral blood. This rearrangement joins TRBV5-1 to TRBJ1-6; 10 bases agree with TRBD1. The CDR3 loop is CASSSTGGKNSPLHF. As DNA, the CDR3 is TGCGCCAGCAGCTCGACAGGGGGCAAAAATTCACCCCTCCACTTT.